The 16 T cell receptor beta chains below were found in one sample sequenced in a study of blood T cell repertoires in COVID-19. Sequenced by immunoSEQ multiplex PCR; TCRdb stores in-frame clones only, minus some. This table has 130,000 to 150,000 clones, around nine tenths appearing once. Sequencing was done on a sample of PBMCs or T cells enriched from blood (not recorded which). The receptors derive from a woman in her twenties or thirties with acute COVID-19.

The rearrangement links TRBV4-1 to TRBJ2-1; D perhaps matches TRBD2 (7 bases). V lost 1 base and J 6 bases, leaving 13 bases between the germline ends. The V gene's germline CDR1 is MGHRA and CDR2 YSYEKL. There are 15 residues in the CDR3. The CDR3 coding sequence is TGCGCCAGCAGCCAAGTAGGGGGGGGGAGCAATGAGCAGTTCTTC. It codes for CASSQVGGGSNEQFF.

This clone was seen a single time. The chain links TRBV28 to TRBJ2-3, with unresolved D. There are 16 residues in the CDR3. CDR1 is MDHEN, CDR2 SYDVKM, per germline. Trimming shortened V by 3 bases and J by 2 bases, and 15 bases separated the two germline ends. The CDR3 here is CASSFLQRDDTDTQYF. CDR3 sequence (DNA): TGTGCCAGCAGTTTCCTGCAGCGTGACGACACAGATACGCAGTATTTT. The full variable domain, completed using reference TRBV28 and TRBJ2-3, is DVKVTQSSRYLVKRTGEKVFLECVQDMDHENMFWYRQDPGLGLRLIYFSYDVKMKEKGDIPEGYSVSREKKERFSLILESASTNQTSMYLCASSFLQRDDTDTQYFGPGTRLTVL.

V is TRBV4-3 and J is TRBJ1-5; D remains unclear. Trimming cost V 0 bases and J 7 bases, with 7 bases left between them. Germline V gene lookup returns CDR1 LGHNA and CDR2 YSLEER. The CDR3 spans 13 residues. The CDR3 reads CASSQDAEQPQHF. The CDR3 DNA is TGCGCCAGCAGCCAAGACGCGGAACAGCCCCAGCATTTT.

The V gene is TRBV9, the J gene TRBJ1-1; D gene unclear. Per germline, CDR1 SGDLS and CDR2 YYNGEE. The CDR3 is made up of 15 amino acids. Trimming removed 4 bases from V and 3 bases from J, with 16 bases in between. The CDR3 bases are TGTGCCAGCAGCCCGTTCTTGAGCGGGGACACTGAAGCTTTCTTT. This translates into CASSPFLSGDTEAFF.

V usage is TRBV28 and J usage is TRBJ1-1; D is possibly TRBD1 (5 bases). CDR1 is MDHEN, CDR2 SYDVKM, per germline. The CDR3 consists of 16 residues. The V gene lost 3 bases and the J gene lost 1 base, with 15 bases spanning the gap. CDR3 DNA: TGTGCCAGCAGTTTGCTGAAGGGGCGAGGGAACACTGAAGCTTTCTTT. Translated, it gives CASSLLKGRGNTEAFF.

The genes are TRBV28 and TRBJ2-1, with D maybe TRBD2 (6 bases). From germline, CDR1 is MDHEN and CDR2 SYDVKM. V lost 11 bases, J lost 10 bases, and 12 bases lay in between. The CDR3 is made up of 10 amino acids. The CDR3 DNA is TGTGCCTTGGGAGGTAGGGAGCAGTTCTTC. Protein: CALGGREQFF.

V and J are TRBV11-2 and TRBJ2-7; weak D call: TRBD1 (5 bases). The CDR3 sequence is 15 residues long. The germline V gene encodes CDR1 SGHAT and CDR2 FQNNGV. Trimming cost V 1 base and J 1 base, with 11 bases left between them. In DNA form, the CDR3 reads TGTGCCAGCAGCTTAGCCCCTGACAGTTCCTACGAGCAGTACTTC. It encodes CASSLAPDSSYEQYF.

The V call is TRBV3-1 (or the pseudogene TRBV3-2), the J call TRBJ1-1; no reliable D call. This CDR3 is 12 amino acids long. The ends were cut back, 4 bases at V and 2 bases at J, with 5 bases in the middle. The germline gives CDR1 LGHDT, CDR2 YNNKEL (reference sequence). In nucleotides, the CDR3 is TGTGCCAGCAGCCCTAGTAACACTGAAGCTTTCTTT. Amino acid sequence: CASSPSNTEAFF.

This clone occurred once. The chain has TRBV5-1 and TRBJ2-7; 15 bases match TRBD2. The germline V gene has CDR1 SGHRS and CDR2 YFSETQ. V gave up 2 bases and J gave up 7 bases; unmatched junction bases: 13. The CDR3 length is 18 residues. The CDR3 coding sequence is TGCGCCAGCAGCTTCGGACTAGCGGGAGGGCCGCTGGGAGGGGAGCAGTACTTC. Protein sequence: CASSFGLAGGPLGGEQYF.

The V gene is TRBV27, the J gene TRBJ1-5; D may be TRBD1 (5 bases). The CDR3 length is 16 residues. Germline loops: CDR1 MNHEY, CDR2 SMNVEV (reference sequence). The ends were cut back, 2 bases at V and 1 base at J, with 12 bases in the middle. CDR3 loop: CASSLIGGGSNQPQHF. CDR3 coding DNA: TGTGCCAGCAGTTTAATCGGGGGGGGAAGCAATCAGCCCCAGCATTTT.

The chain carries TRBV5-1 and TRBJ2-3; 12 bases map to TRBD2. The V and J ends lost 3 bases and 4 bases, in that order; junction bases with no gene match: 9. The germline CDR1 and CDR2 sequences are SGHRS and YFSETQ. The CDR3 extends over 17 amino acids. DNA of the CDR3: TGCGCCAGCAGCTGGATGCTAGCGGGAGGGCCCTCAGATACGCAGTATTTT. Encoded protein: CASSWMLAGGPSDTQYF.

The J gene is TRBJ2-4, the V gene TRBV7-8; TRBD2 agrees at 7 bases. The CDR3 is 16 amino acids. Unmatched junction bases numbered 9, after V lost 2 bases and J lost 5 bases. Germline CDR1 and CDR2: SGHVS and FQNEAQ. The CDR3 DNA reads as TGTGCCAGCAGCTTATCCGGCGCGGGAGTGCAAAACATTCAGTACTTC. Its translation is CASSLSGAGVQNIQYF.

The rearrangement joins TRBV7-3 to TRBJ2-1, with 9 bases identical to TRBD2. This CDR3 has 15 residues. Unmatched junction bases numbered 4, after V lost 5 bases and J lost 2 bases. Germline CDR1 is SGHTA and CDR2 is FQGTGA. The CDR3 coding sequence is TGTGCCAGCAGCGACGCGGGAGGGACCTACAATGAGCAGTTCTTC. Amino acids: CASSDAGGTYNEQFF.

The CDR3 sequence is CASSRGVPETQYF. Written as DNA, the CDR3 is TGTGCCAGCAGCCGGGGGGTGCCCGAGACCCAGTACTTC. The chain is built from TRBV11-2 and TRBJ2-5; the match to TRBD2 covers 7 bases. This CDR3 has 13 residues. Germline CDR1 is SGHAT and CDR2 is FQNNGV. V dropped 5 bases and J dropped 5; count of bases not matched to a gene: 5.

CDR3 protein: CASSESTGRQPQHF. CDR3 nucleotide sequence: TGTGCCAGCAGTGAAAGCACAGGTCGTCAGCCCCAGCATTTT. This chain connects TRBV2 to TRBJ1-5, with D perhaps matching TRBD1 (5 bases). The CDR3 is made up of 14 amino acids. Trimming took off 2 bases at V and 6 bases at J, with 11 bases between the two ends. Germline CDR1 SNHLY, CDR2 FYNNEI.

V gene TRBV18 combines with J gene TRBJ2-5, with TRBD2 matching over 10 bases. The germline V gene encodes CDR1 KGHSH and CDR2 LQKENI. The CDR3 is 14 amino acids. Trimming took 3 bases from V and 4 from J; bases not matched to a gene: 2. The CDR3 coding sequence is TGTGCCAGCTCACCGGGACTAGCGTTAGAGACCCAGTACTTC. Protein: CASSPGLALETQYF.